The 2 T cell receptor beta chains in this list originate from one sample, sequenced in a study of blood T cell repertoires in COVID-19. The method was immunoSEQ multiplex PCR; TCRdb's version includes in-frame clones alone and lacks a portion of them. Here the sample spans roughly 81,000 clones, approximately 88% being singletons. Sequencing was performed on peripheral blood. Receptors originate from a man aged 25 to 45 with acute or convalescent COVID-19.

This chain connects TRBV6-4 to TRBJ2-1, with 7 positions matching TRBD2. The CDR3 length is 16 residues. V dropped 7 bases and J dropped 7; count of bases not matched to a gene: 16. The germline CDR1 and CDR2 sequences are MRHNA and SNTAGT. The CDR3 DNA follows: TGTGCCAGCAACCGGGACTACCTCCGCGGTTTGAATGAGCAGTTCTTC. Amino acid sequence: CASNRDYLRGLNEQFF.

The V gene is TRBV18, the J gene TRBJ1-1; 10 bases line up with TRBD1. This CDR3 contains 14 residues. In germline, CDR1 is KGHSH, CDR2 LQKENI. J was trimmed by 6 bases and V by 6 bases; bases with no gene match: 7. CDR3 sequence: CASSRLDRGPEAFF. The CDR3 coding sequence is TGTGCCAGCTCGCGCCTAGACAGGGGGCCTGAAGCTTTCTTT.